The TCR beta chain under discussion was sequenced for a study of blood T cell repertoires in COVID-19. Overall study: Both acute and convalescent COVID-19 samples were obtained from the United States, Italy and Spain. The cDNA or gDNA used as material had been derived from T cells, B-cell-depleted T cells, or PBMCs.

As originally analysed: Reference gene primers were amplified, and this amplification served to estimate nucleated cell counts. TCRdb's copy holds only in-frame clones and misses some; the assay was immunoSEQ multiplex PCR. V, J and clone size reflect that table, while D and trimming were determined from the DNA. The data show around 77,000 clones, around 83% seen once. The CDR3 sequence is 14 residues long. In germline, CDR1 is SQVTM, CDR2 ANQGSEA. Trimming removed 8 bases from V and 5 bases from J; junction bases left unmatched: 7. Patients from Seattle were sampled longitudinally, starting during active infection.

This TCR was recovered from a young man with COVID-19, enrolled during active disease. The gene calls are TRBV29-1 and TRBJ2-3; 13 bases fit TRBD2. What was sequenced was peripheral blood. CDR3 in DNA: TGCAGCCCAGTACTAGCGGGAGGGGGAGATACGCAGTATTTT. Translating it yields CSPVLAGGGDTQYF.